The 20 T cell receptor beta chains presented below share a single source sample, sequenced in a study of cytomegalovirus exposure and HLA in healthy donors. The PCR employed 60 Vbeta primers together with 13 Jbeta primers. The method was immunoSEQ multiplex PCR; TCRdb's version includes in-frame clones alone and lacks a portion of them. Found here are some 120,000 clones, over 65% of them singletons; the top ten hold about 1.8%. Sequencing was done on a sample of PBMCs. These receptors originate from a young man in good health and CMV-seronegative.

Here the CDR3 reads CASSLSGGTYEQYF. DNA for the CDR3: TGTGCCAGCAGCTTATCAGGGGGTACCTACGAGCAGTACTTC. The genes are TRBV11-2 and TRBJ2-7; 7 bases agree with TRBD1. V was pared by 2 bases and J by 2 bases, with 3 bases of the junction left unmatched. This CDR3 spans 14 amino acids. In germline, CDR1 is SGHAT, CDR2 FQNNGV. The full variable domain, completed using reference TRBV11-2 and TRBJ2-7, is EAGVAQSPRYKIIEKRQSVAFWCNPISGHATLYWYQQILGQGPKLLIQFQNNGVVDDSQLPKDRFSAERLKGVDSTLKIQPAKLEDSAVYLCASSLSGGTYEQYFGPGTRLTVT.

The chain employs TRBV29-1 and TRBJ2-7; the match to TRBD1 covers 9 bases. Trimming at V came to 4 bases and at J to 6 bases, leaving 7 bases not matched to a gene. This CDR3 region has 13 residues. Germline V lookup: CDR1 SQVTM, CDR2 ANQGSEA. CDR3 nucleotides: TGCAGCGTTGCCGGGGACAGGGTAGGCGAGCAGTACTTC. Its translation: CSVAGDRVGEQYF.

In this sample, this clone turned up a few times. The V gene is TRBV5-6, the J gene TRBJ1-3, with D unclear. The CDR3 has 12 residues. The V end lost 2 bases, the J end lost 4 bases, and 4 bases lay between the germline ends. Looked up from germline, CDR1 is SGHDT and CDR2 is YYEEEE. The CDR3 DNA sequence: TGTGCCAGCAGCTTCCCAGGAAACACCATATATTTT. This gives the protein CASSFPGNTIYF.

This sequence joins TRBV13 and TRBJ1-1, with 8 bases aligning to TRBD1. V was clipped by 5 bases and J by 5 bases; unmatched bases: 4. CDR3 length: 13 residues. The V gene's germline CDR1 is PRHDT and CDR2 FYEKMQ (reference sequence). DNA for the CDR3: TGTGCCAGCAGCGGGACAGGATCGACTGAAGCTTTCTTT. It codes for CASSGTGSTEAFF.

V gene TRBV27 combines with J gene TRBJ2-5, with 7 bases identical to TRBD1. Losses at the gene ends were 4 bases for V and 4 bases for J; bases not matched to a gene: 3. This CDR3 has 13 residues. Germline CDR1 is MNHEY and CDR2 is SMNVEV (reference sequence). The CDR3 DNA sequence: TGTGCCAGCAGTTCCAGACAGGGAGAGACCCAGTACTTC. Its translation is CASSSRQGETQYF.

This clone was detected a few times. V gene TRBV6-5 combines with J gene TRBJ2-1, with a tentative D call TRBD1 (6 bases). The V end lost 8 bases, the J end lost 0 bases, and 14 bases lay between the germline ends. Germline loops: CDR1 MNHEY, CDR2 SVGAGI. The CDR3 consists of 15 residues. In DNA, the CDR3 is TGTGCCAGCGGCCCTCAGGACAGCTCCTACAATGAGCAGTTCTTC. Protein sequence: CASGPQDSSYNEQFF.

The CDR3 reads CASSYMKGAPRTEAFF. As DNA, the CDR3 is TGTGCCAGCAGTTATATGAAGGGGGCTCCGAGAACTGAAGCTTTCTTT. This chain uses TRBV6-6 with TRBJ1-1; 7 bases map to TRBD1. The CDR3 is 16 amino acids. The ends lost 3 bases at V and 5 bases at J; junction bases unmatched: 12. CDR1 is MNHNY, CDR2 SVGAGI, per germline (reference sequence).

In its sample, this clone was seen once. This chain connects TRBV7-2 to TRBJ1-3, with D tentatively TRBD1 (5 bases). Trimming removed 0 bases from V and 5 bases from J, with 14 bases in between. Germline V gene lookup returns CDR1 SGHTA and CDR2 FQGNSA. This CDR3 has 16 residues. The CDR3 here is CASSLAQGGPRNTIYF. CDR3 in DNA: TGTGCCAGCAGCTTAGCGCAGGGAGGGCCGAGAAACACCATATATTTT.

The chain carries TRBV19 and TRBJ2-7, with D perhaps matching TRBD1 (6 bases). The CDR3 has 14 amino acids. Germline CDR1 reads LNHDA; CDR2 reads SQIVND (reference sequence). With 3 bases removed from V and 3 bases from J, the gap between germline ends came to 12 bases. In nucleotides, the CDR3 is TGTGCCAGTAGTATGGGACACGGAGGCTACGAGCAGTACTTC. This gives the protein CASSMGHGGYEQYF.

The sample holds a few counts of this clone. The J gene is TRBJ2-7, the V gene TRBV5-4; no clear D gene. Germline V gives CDR1 SGHNT, CDR2 YYREEE (reference sequence). Trimming took off 10 bases at V and 2 bases at J, with 4 bases between the two ends. There are 9 residues in the CDR3. CDR3 coding DNA: TGTGCCTACACCTACGAGCAGTACTTC. As protein: CAYTYEQYF.

The DNA for the CDR3 is TGTGCCAGCAGCTTGGCCGGCGGAGATGAAGCTTTCTTT. Translated, it gives CASSLAGGDEAFF. The chain has TRBV5-4 and TRBJ1-1; D gene ambiguous. Trimming cost V 0 bases and J 7 bases, with 10 bases left between them. Germline V gene lookup returns CDR1 SGHNT and CDR2 YYREEE (reference sequence). This CDR3 is built from 13 residues.

The rearrangement joins TRBV13 to TRBJ2-7; D perhaps matches TRBD1 (6 bases). V shed 5 bases and J shed 7 bases, with 21 bases lying between them. CDR1 is PRHDT and CDR2 is FYEKMQ in the germline V gene (reference sequence). This CDR3 contains 15 residues. The chain's CDR3 is CASSPRDKGHWEQYF. The DNA for the CDR3 is TGTGCCAGCAGCCCCCGGGACAAGGGCCATTGGGAGCAGTACTTC. The entire variable domain, with the rest obtained from reference TRBV13 and TRBJ2-7, is as follows: AAGVIQSPRHLIKEKRETATLKCYPIPRHDTVYWYQQGPGQDPQFLISFYEKMQSDKGSIPDRFSAQQFSDYHSELNMSSLELGDSALYFCASSPRDKGHWEQYFGPGTRLTVT.

The genes are TRBV7-9 and TRBJ2-3; 10 bases are a match to TRBD2. Germline V CDR1 and CDR2: SEHNR, FQNEAQ (reference sequence). V lost 3 bases, J lost 3 bases, and 6 bases stayed unmatched. This CDR3 is 16 amino acids long. The CDR3 here is CASSFIAGGGTDTQYF. The CDR3 bases are TGTGCCAGCAGCTTCATAGCGGGGGGCGGGACAGATACGCAGTATTTT.

The CDR3 nucleotides read TGTGCCAGCACCCCGACAGGGGCCAACATTAATTCACCCCTCCACTTT. Residues: CASTPTGANINSPLHF. The genes are TRBV2 and TRBJ1-6, with 8 bases matching TRBD1. Germline CDR1 and CDR2: SNHLY and FYNNEI. The trim removed 7 bases at V and 6 bases at J, leaving 11 bases unmatched. This CDR3 comprises 16 residues.

This sequence joins TRBV4-3 and TRBJ1-2; D remains unclear. The CDR3 has 15 residues. The germline CDR1 and CDR2 sequences are LGHNA and YSLEER. Trimming took off 0 bases at V and 5 bases at J, with 13 bases between the two ends. DNA for the CDR3: TGCGCCAGCAGCCAAGATACCGGTTCAGGTTATGGCTACACCTTC. This sequence encodes CASSQDTGSGYGYTF.

The V gene is TRBV19, the J gene TRBJ1-2; 11 bases line up with TRBD1. This CDR3 spans 15 amino acids. Trimming cost V 5 bases and J 2 bases; bases outside gene matches: 4. CDR1 and CDR2 (germline): LNHDA, SQIVND (reference sequence). CDR3 protein: CASSLGQGENYGYTF. The CDR3 DNA reads TGTGCCAGTAGTTTGGGACAGGGGGAGAACTATGGCTACACCTTC.

There are a few counts of this clone. The V gene is TRBV4-3, the J gene TRBJ1-2; TRBD1 might be the D (6 bases). Trimming shortened V by 0 bases and J by 4 bases, and 21 bases separated the two germline ends. CDR3 size: 18 residues. Per the germline V gene, CDR1 is LGHNA and CDR2 is YSLEER. The CDR3 reads CASSQDLGGTRGSYGYTF. In DNA, the CDR3 is TGCGCCAGCAGCCAAGATCTAGGGGGAACGAGGGGATCCTATGGCTACACCTTC.

The V and J genes are TRBV9 and TRBJ1-3; 9 bases line up with TRBD1. The germline V gene has CDR1 SGDLS and CDR2 YYNGEE. V trimming: 0 bases; J trimming: 0 bases; junction bases outside the gene matches: 4. This CDR3 comprises 17 residues. The DNA of the CDR3 is TGTGCCAGCAGCGTAGACGGGACAGGGAGCTCTGGAAACACCATATATTTT. Translated, it gives CASSVDGTGSSGNTIYF.

The chain is built from TRBV19 and TRBJ1-2; D perhaps matches TRBD1 (5 bases). The CDR3 is 15 residues long. Trimming took off 4 bases at V and 2 bases at J, with 14 bases between the two ends. Per the germline V gene, CDR1 is LNHDA and CDR2 is SQIVND (reference sequence). CDR3 amino acids: CASSTSGFRNYGYTF. CDR3 nucleotide sequence: TGTGCCAGTAGTACCTCAGGGTTTCGCAACTATGGCTACACCTTC.

The chain has TRBV7-2 and TRBJ1-1; a weak D match, TRBD1 (6 bases). Per the germline V gene, CDR1 is SGHTA and CDR2 is FQGNSA. Trimming removed 1 base at V and 1 base at J, with 10 bases between. CDR3 size: 15 residues. The CDR3 loop is CASSLEGGPNTEAFF. The CDR3, as DNA: TGTGCCAGCAGCTTAGAGGGGGGGCCGAACACTGAAGCTTTCTTT.